These 11 T cell receptor beta chains were all obtained from the same sample, sequenced in a study of regulatory T cells in long-lasting Graves disease. This sample's time point: persistent/refractory GD, antithyroid drugs over 5 years with positive TRAb. The TCR library was prepared using RNA isolated from PBMCs. HTBI primers from iRepertoire and Arm-PCR of CDR3 regions yielded the TCR beta libraries. TCRdb reprocessed the multiplex PCR reads with MiXCR, giving one entry per CDR3 protein. This table has hundreds of thousands of distinct CDR3 sequences, roughly 21% appearing once. Sequencing was performed on peripheral blood mononuclear cells (PBMCs), taken when the disease was refractory, from a patient treated with antithyroid drugs. Receptors originate from a female donor with Graves disease.

The chain combines TRBV5-1 with TRBJ2-3, with D maybe TRBD2 (6 bases). V lost 2 bases, J lost 2 bases, and 15 bases lay in between. The CDR3 has 16 residues. Germline-derived CDR1 and CDR2 are SGHRS and YFSETQ. The CDR3 region has the DNA TGCGCCAGCAGCTTACCGGGAGTTATCGACACAGATACGCAGTATTTT. This codes for CASSLPGVIDTDTQYF.

This clonotype was seen repeatedly, ten times or more. The chain combines TRBV28 with TRBJ2-2, with unresolved D. This CDR3 contains 14 residues. The germline gives CDR1 MDHEN, CDR2 SYDVKM. V was shortened by 1 base and J by 1 base, with 4 bases between the two germline ends. The CDR3 region has the DNA TGTGCCAGCAGTTTATCCGAGAACACCGGGGAGCTGTTTTTT. Translated, it gives CASSLSENTGELFF.

In this sample, this clonotype turned up many times. The V and J genes are TRBV28 and TRBJ2-5; the match to TRBD2 covers 7 bases. V shed 3 bases, J shed 4 bases, and the junction held 8 bases outside the gene matches. Looked up from germline, CDR1 is MDHEN and CDR2 is SYDVKM. The CDR3 runs 15 residues. The chain's CDR3 is CASSLVGGPGETQYF. CDR3 in DNA: TGTGCCAGCAGTTTGGTGGGAGGGCCAGGAGAGACCCAGTACTTC.

In this sample, this clonotype turned up many times. The chain joins TRBV25-1 to TRBJ1-4; D gene unclear. Deletions cut 4 bases from V and 0 bases from J, with 12 bases between. Germline values: CDR1 MGHDK, CDR2 SYGVNS. CDR3 length: 16 residues. CDR3 protein: CASSGYSGATNEKLFF. The CDR3 DNA sequence: TGTGCCAGCAGTGGGTACTCGGGAGCAACTAATGAAAAACTGTTTTTT.

The sample holds many counts of this clonotype. The chain links TRBV11-2 to TRBJ2-5; D gene ambiguous. Trimming took 1 base from V and 5 from J, leaving 17 bases between them. The CDR3 consists of 16 residues. The germline CDR1 and CDR2 sequences are SGHAT and FQNNGV. This chain's CDR3 is CASSLGLVPPEETQYF. CDR3 DNA: TGTGCCAGCAGCTTAGGGTTGGTACCTCCTGAGGAGACCCAGTACTTC.

This chain connects TRBV18 to TRBJ2-5; D possibly corresponds to TRBD2 (6 bases). Per the germline V gene, CDR1 is KGHSH and CDR2 is LQKENI. Trimming left V 6 bases short and J 0 bases short, with 20 bases between. The CDR3 runs to 17 residues. CDR3 residues: CASSNSPPGVDQETQYF. CDR3 DNA sequence: TGTGCCAGCTCCAATAGCCCACCGGGAGTAGACCAAGAGACCCAGTACTTC.

The J gene is TRBJ2-3, the V gene TRBV27; D not certain. Germline loops: CDR1 MNHEY, CDR2 SMNVEV (reference sequence). Deletions cut 5 bases from V and 4 bases from J, with 13 bases between. The CDR3 covers 14 residues. CDR3 nucleotides: TGTGCCAGCAGTCCTAGTGTGGTATCAGATACGCAGTATTTT. Protein sequence: CASSPSVVSDTQYF.

This clonotype was seen repeatedly, ten times or more. The chain uses TRBV28 and TRBJ1-6, with 10 bases identical to TRBD1. CDR3 size: 15 residues. V was clipped by 6 bases and J by 7 bases; unmatched bases: 6. The germline V gene encodes CDR1 MDHEN and CDR2 SYDVKM. This CDR3 reads CASSSGTGVNSPLHF. CDR3 bases: TGTGCCAGCAGCTCCGGGACAGGGGTAAATTCACCCCTCCACTTT. The full variable domain, in which reference TRBV28 and TRBJ1-6 provide the parts outside the CDR3, is DVKVTQSSRYLVKRTGEKVFLECVQDMDHENMFWYRQDPGLGLRLIYFSYDVKMKEKGDIPEGYSVSREKKERFSLILESASTNQTSMYLCASSSGTGVNSPLHFGNGTRLTVT.

This clonotype was counted at least ten times. J is TRBJ1-2 and V is TRBV3-1; D remains ambiguous. Germline lookup yields CDR1 LGHDT and CDR2 YNNKEL (reference sequence). There are 11 residues in the CDR3. Trimming left V 0 bases short and J 7 bases short, with 3 bases between. CDR3 sequence reads: CASSQDLGYTF. As DNA, the CDR3 is TGTGCCAGCAGCCAAGATCTTGGCTACACCTTC.

The rearrangement joins TRBV11-2 to TRBJ2-3; 9 bases match TRBD2. CDR1 is SGHAT and CDR2 is FQNNGV in the germline V gene. V lost 6 bases, J lost 3 bases, and 10 bases stayed unmatched. The CDR3 runs to 16 residues. CDR3 amino acids: CASSRLLAGPTDTQYF. Written as DNA, the CDR3 is TGTGCCAGCAGTCGCTTGCTAGCGGGACCTACAGATACGCAGTATTTT.

Worth noting for this clonotype: A much more abundant neighbour one base away suggests this may be a read error. This rearrangement joins TRBV27 to TRBJ1-2, with 7 bases aligning to TRBD1. V trimming: 5 bases; J trimming: 8 bases; junction bases outside the gene matches: 5. CDR1 and CDR2 from the germline V gene are MNHEY and SMNVEV (reference sequence). The CDR3 totals 12 residues. CDR3 in DNA: TGTGCCAGCAGTGGGGACAGTAGAGGCTACACCTTC. It encodes CASSGDSRGYTF.